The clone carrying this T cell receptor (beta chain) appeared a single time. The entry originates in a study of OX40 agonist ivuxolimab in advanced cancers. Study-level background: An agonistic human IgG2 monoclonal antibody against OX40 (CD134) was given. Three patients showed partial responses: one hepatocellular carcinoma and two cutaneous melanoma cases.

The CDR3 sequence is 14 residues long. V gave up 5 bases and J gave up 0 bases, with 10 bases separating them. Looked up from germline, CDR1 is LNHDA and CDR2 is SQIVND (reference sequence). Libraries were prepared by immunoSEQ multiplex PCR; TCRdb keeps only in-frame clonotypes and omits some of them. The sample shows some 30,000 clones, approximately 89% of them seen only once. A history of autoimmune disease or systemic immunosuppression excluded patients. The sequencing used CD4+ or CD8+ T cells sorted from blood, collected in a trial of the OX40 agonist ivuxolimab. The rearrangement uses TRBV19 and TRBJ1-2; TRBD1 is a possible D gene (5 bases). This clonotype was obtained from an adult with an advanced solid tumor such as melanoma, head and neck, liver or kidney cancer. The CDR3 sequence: CASSRQYSNYGYTF. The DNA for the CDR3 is TGTGCCAGTAGTCGACAGTACTCTAACTATGGCTACACCTTC.